This T cell receptor (beta chain) was captured in a study of blood T cell repertoires in COVID-19 (dated by TCRdb to 2018 to 2020). Background for the entire study: Samples from collaborators originated in the United States, Italy and Spain and spanned both the acute and convalescent phases of COVID-19. A freely available public database, intended as a resource for researchers studying the immune response to SARS-CoV-2, is where the repertoires were released. The prospective study material was composed of cDNA or gDNA derived from T cells, B-cell-depleted T cells, or PBMCs. The samples were drawn from the first 160 participants of the ongoing ImmuneRACE study and from 1,254 subjects provided by 6 global collaborators. HLA class I and class II types, where available, came from metadata supplied by the sample provider rather than from assay-based typing. Nearly every sample came with metadata listing a de-identified subject ID, COVID-19 status, age in years and sex. The dataset comprised deeply sampled blood TCRbeta repertoires from subjects exposed to, actively infected with, or recovered from COVID-19.

General conclusions and limits of the study: Clinical and demographic metadata were provided uncurated, with the amount varying by source and participant.

Remarks on this clone: Its antigen is still unknown. Base qualities are not at hand, and no much larger clone is one base apart.

The CDR3 holds 14 amino acids from the cysteine to the phenylalanine. Only the CDR3 part of the read is kept: 42 bases, read in frame from the first base. From a lookup of the germline V gene, CDR1 and CDR2 are SNHLY and FYNNEI. After removal of 5 bases from V and 4 bases from J, the junction retains 6 bases not matched to a gene. Participants in the prospective study were enrolled through a virtual design, were aged roughly 18 to 100 years, and lived in fewer than 30 United States geographic areas. Cohort assignment in the prospective study relied on participant-reported clinical history from a screening survey and a study questionnaire. In the prospective study, mobile phlebotomists collected whole blood, serum and a nasopharyngeal or oropharyngeal swab from each participant. Participants in the prospective study had the option to provide additional blood draws and questionnaires over a 2-month period. Before DNA extraction, prospective study blood samples were shipped either frozen or at room temperature.

TCRbeta CDR3 regions were amplified from genomic DNA by means of the immunoSEQ Assay, a bias-controlled multiplex PCR. The original methods were these. Within the assay, amplification of reference gene primers was used to estimate how many nucleated cells each sample contained. To quantify the absolute abundance of each unique TCRbeta CDR3 rearrangement, sequence reads were collapsed and filtered. For each sample, productive Simpson clonality was calculated as the square root of Simpson's diversity index across productive rearrangements. The table comes from immuneACCESS by way of TCRdb, which keeps in-frame sequences with V and J called. Part of the clones is missing from these tables; in studies checked, under half for an unresolved V gene and the rest for unknown reasons. The V and J calls and clone size are taken from that table; D and trimming were inferred from the DNA. The sample yields about 250,000 clones; 87% were counted once. The leading ten clones occupy just over 2.5% of the sample.

Specimen: PBMCs or T cells enriched from blood (not recorded which). The receptor comes from a woman aged 25 to 39 with acute COVID-19. The chain uses TRBV2 and TRBJ2-7; TRBD1 fits 9 bases in the junction. The CDR3 reads as follows: CASSTGTGWYEQYF. DNA sequence: TGTGCCAGCAGTACCGGGACAGGGTGGTACGAGCAGTACTTC.